The source of this TCR beta chain is a study of T cells in Graves' hyperthyroidism and ophthalmopathy. Regions amplified from RNA transcripts were the TCR beta CDR3 regions. The HTBI primer set drove a first-round RT-PCR of the TCR CDR3. TCRdb re-analysed the multiplex PCR reads in MiXCR, keeping a single row per CDR3 protein. The sample lists about 600,000 distinct CDR3 sequences, 11% to 15% seen once, with about 7% in the top ten. This clonotype came up many times. This CDR3 is 14 amino acids long. Trimming at V came to 6 bases and at J to 2 bases, leaving 7 bases not matched to a gene. CDR1 and CDR2 (germline): MDHEN, SYDVKM.

The receptor was isolated from a young woman with Graves' ophthalmopathy. The chain uses TRBV28 and TRBJ2-7; 7 positions match TRBD1. Sequencing input: blood. In DNA, the CDR3 is TGTGCCAGCAGAGAGGGACAGCTTCCCTACGAGCAGTACTTC. This encodes CASREGQLPYEQYF.